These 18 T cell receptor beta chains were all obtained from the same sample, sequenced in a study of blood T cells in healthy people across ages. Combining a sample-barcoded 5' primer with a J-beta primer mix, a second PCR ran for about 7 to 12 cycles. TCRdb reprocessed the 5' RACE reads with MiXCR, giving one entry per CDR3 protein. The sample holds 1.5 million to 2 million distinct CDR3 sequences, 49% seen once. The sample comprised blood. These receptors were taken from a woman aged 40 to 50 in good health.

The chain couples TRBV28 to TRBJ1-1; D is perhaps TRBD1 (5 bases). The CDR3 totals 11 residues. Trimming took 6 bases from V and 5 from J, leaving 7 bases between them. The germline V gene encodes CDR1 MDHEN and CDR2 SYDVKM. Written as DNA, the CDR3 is TGTGCCAGCAGGCCAGGGACTGAAGCTTTCTTT. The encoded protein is CASRPGTEAFF.

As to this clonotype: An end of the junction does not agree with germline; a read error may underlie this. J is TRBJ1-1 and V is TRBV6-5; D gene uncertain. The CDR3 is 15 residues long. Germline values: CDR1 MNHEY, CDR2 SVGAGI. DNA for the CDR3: TGTGCCAGCAGTTACTCGGGTACGGGGAACGCTGAAGCTTTCTTT. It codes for CASSYSGTGNAEAFF.

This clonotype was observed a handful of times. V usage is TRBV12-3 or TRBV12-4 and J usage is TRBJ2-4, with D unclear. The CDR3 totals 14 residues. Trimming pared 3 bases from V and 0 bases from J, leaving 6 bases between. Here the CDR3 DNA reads TGTGCCAGCAGTTTTGACTTAGCCAAAAACATTCAGTACTTC. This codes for CASSFDLAKNIQYF.

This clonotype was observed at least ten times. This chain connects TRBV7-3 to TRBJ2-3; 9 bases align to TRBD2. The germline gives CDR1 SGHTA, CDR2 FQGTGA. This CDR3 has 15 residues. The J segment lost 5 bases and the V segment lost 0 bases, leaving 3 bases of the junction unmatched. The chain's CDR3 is CASSLTAGGQDTQYF. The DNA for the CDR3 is TGTGCCAGCAGCTTAACGGCGGGGGGGCAAGATACGCAGTATTTT.

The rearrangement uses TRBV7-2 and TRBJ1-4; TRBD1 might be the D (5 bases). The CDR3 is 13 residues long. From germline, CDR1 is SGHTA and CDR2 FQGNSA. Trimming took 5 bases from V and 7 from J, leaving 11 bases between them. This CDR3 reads CASSVTRVEKLFF. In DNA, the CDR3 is TGTGCCAGCAGCGTCACCAGGGTTGAAAAACTGTTTTTT.

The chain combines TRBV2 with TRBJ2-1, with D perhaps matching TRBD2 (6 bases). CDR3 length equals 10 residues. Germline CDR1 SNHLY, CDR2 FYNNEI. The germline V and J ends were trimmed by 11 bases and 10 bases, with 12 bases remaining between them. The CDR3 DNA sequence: TGTGCCCACACGGGACTCGAGCAGTTCTTC. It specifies CAHTGLEQFF. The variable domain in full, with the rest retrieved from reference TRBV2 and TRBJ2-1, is EPEVTQTPSHQVTQMGQEVILRCVPISNHLYFYWYRQILGQKVEFLVSFYNNEISEKSEIFDDQFSVERPDGSNFTLKIRSTKLEDSAMYFCAHTGLEQFFGPGTRLTVL.

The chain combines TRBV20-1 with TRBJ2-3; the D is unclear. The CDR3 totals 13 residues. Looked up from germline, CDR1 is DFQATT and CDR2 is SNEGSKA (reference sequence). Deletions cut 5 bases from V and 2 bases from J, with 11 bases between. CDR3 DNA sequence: TGCAGTGCTCCTAAAGTATCCACAGATACGCAGTATTTT. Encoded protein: CSAPKVSTDTQYF.

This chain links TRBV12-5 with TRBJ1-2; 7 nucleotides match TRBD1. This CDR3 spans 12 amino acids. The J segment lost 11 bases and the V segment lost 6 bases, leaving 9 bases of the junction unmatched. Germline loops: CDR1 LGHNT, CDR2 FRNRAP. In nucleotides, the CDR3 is TGTGCTAGTGGCCCTCTAACAGGGGAATACACCTTC. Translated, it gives CASGPLTGEYTF. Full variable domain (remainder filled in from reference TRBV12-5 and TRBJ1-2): DARVTQTPRHKVTEMGQEVTMRCQPILGHNTVFWYRQTMMQGLELLAYFRNRAPLDDSGMPKDRFSAEMPDATLATLKIQPSEPRDSAVYFCASGPLTGEYTFGSGTRLTVV.

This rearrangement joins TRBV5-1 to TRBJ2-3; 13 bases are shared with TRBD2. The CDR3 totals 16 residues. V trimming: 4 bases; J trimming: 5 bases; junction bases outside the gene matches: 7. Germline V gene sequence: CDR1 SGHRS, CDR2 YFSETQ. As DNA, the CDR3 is TGCGCCAGCAGCCGGGGACTAGCGGGGTATCAAGATACGCAGTATTTT. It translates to CASSRGLAGYQDTQYF. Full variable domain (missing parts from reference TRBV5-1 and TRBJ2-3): KAGVTQTPRYLIKTRGQQVTLSCSPISGHRSVSWYQQTPGQGLQFLFEYFSETQRNKGNFPGRFSGRQFSNSRSEMNVSTLELGDSALYLCASSRGLAGYQDTQYFGPGTRLTVL.

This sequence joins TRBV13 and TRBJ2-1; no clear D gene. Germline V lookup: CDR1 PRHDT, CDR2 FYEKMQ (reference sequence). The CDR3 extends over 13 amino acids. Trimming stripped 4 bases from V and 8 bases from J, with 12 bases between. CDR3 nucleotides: TGTGCCAGCAGCTGGGTGAAGCGTGATGAGCAGTTCTTC. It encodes CASSWVKRDEQFF. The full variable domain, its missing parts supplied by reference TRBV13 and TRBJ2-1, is AAGVIQSPRHLIKEKRETATLKCYPIPRHDTVYWYQQGPGQDPQFLISFYEKMQSDKGSIPDRFSAQQFSDYHSELNMSSLELGDSALYFCASSWVKRDEQFFGPGTRLTVL.

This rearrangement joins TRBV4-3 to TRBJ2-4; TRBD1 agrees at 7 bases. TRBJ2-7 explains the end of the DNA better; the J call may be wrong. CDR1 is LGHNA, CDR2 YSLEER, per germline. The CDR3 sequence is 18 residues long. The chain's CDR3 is CASSQVLSDRFTDYEQYF. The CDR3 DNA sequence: TGCGCCAGCAGCCAAGTTCTATCGGACAGGTTTACGGACTACGAGCAGTACTTC.

The CDR3 region has the DNA TGTGCCAGCAGCTGGGGGGCACAGGGCCTCACTGAAGCTTTCTTT. This sequence encodes CASSWGAQGLTEAFF. This rearrangement joins TRBV7-2 to TRBJ1-1; tentative D call: TRBD1 (6 bases). V was shortened by 4 bases and J by 4 bases, with 16 bases between the two germline ends. Germline lookup yields CDR1 SGHTA and CDR2 FQGNSA. There are 15 residues in the CDR3.

CDR3 residues: CASSPRTGQGPGGYTF. The CDR3 DNA sequence: TGCGCCAGCAGCCCACGGACGGGACAGGGGCCGGGGGGCTACACCTTC. The rearrangement joins TRBV5-1 to TRBJ1-2; 10 nucleotides line up with TRBD1. J lost 8 bases, V lost 4 bases, and 14 bases had no gene match. Germline V CDR1 and CDR2: SGHRS, YFSETQ. The CDR3 contains 16 residues.

The CDR3 DNA follows: TGTGCCAGCAAATCCTGGCAGGACTATGGCTACACCTTC. This sequence encodes CASKSWQDYGYTF. The chain combines TRBV7-6 with TRBJ1-2, with D uncertain. Germline loops: CDR1 SGHVS, CDR2 FNYEAQ. With 7 bases removed from V and 3 bases from J, the gap between germline ends came to 12 bases. This CDR3 is 13 amino acids long.

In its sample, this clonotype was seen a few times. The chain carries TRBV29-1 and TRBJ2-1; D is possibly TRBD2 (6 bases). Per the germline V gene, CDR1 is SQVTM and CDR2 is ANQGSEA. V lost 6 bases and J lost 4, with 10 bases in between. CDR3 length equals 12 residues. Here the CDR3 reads CSVGGRYNEQFF. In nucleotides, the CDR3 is TGCAGCGTCGGGGGACGGTACAATGAGCAGTTCTTC.

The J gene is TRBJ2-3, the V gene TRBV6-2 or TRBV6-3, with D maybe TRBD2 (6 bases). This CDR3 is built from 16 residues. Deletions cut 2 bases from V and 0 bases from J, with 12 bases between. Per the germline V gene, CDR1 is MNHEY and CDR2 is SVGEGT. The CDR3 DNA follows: TGTGCCAGCAGTTACAGGAGGGGTTCAAGCACAGATACGCAGTATTTT. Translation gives CASSYRRGSSTDTQYF.

In nucleotides, the CDR3 is TGTGCCAGCAGCCATAATTCAGGGGGCAGCGAGCAGTACTTC. Protein: CASSHNSGGSEQYF. The rearrangement joins TRBV14 to TRBJ2-5; 8 bases line up with TRBD1. The better agreement between TRBJ2-7 and the DNA end casts doubt on the J call. This CDR3 is 14 amino acids long. CDR1 is SGHDN and CDR2 is FVKESK in the germline V gene.

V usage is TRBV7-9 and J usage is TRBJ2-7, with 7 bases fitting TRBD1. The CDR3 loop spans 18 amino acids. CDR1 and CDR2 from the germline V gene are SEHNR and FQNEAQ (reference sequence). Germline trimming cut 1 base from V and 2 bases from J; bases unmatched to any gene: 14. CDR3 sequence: CASSLVLDRDSGAYEQYF. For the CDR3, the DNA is TGTGCCAGCAGCTTAGTCCTTGACCGGGACAGCGGAGCCTACGAGCAGTACTTC. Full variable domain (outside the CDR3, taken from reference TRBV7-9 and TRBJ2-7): DTGVSQNPRHKITKRGQNVTFRCDPISEHNRLYWYRQTLGQGPEFLTYFQNEAQLEKSRLLSDRFSAERPKGSFSTLEIQRTEQGDSAMYLCASSLVLDRDSGAYEQYFGPGTRLTVT.